Listed below are T cell receptor beta chains from one sample, sequenced in a study of blood T cell repertoires in COVID-19. Sequencing was performed with immunoSEQ multiplex PCR; in TCRdb, only in-frame clones are kept and a portion is missing. The sample has roughly 140,000 clones; 84% are singletons. Specimen: peripheral blood. The receptors shown here come from a man aged 60 to 75 with active or convalescent COVID-19. The CDR3 runs from the conserved cysteine through the conserved F or W. D genes are given only for firm matches. Some rows have no size entry. The others give once, few or many, or a class for an expanded clone.

-	TRBD1	TRBV7-4	TRBJ1-5	CASSLELTGGNQPQHF	TGTGCCAGCAGCTTAGAGCTGACAGGGGGGAATCAGCCCCAGCATTTT
-	-	TRBV6-2/TRBV6-3	TRBJ1-1	CASSYTIRNTEAFF	TGTGCCAGCAGTTACACAATCCGGAACACTGAAGCTTTCTTT
-	-	TRBV19	TRBJ1-2	CASSMPRGGYTF	TGTGCCAGTAGTATGCCCCGGGGTGGCTACACCTTC
-	-	TRBV18	TRBJ1-1	CASSPRDTEAFF	TGTGCCAGCTCACCCCGCGACACTGAAGCTTTCTTT
few	TRBD1	TRBV28	TRBJ1-2	CASSSGQGTGNGYTF	TGTGCCAGCAGCTCCGGACAGGGAACGGGAAATGGCTACACCTTC
-	TRBD2	TRBV3-1/TRBV3-2	TRBJ2-7	CASSQVASGGYEQYF	TGTGCCAGCAGCCAAGTGGCTAGCGGGGGCTACGAGCAGTACTTC
-	TRBD1	TRBV2	TRBJ1-2	CASSPGTGGSYYGYTF	TGTGCCAGCAGTCCCGGGACAGGGGGGTCTTACTATGGCTACACCTTC
few	-	TRBV3-1/TRBV3-2	TRBJ2-1	CASRNIEGVNEQFF	TGTGCCAGCCGAAATATAGAGGGGGTCAATGAGCAGTTCTTC
-	-	TRBV7-2	TRBJ1-1	CASSFRRGEEAFF	TGTGCCAGCAGCTTTCGGCGCGGGGAGGAAGCTTTCTTT
few	-	TRBV27	TRBJ2-2	CASSFGSGLAGELFF	TGTGCCAGCAGTTTCGGCTCGGGACTCGCCGGGGAGCTGTTTTTT
-	-	TRBV2	TRBJ1-2	CASSESRQAVYGYTF	TGTGCCAGCAGTGAATCCCGACAGGCTGTCTATGGCTACACCTTC
once	TRBD1	TRBV6-5	TRBJ2-7	CASTRDRGSYEQYF	TGTGCCAGCACCCGGGACAGGGGAAGCTACGAGCAGTACTTC
-	TRBD2	TRBV3-1/TRBV3-2	TRBJ2-2	CASSRTGTSGRGELFF	TGTGCCAGCAGTCGAACCGGGACTAGCGGACGGGGGGAGCTGTTTTTT
many	TRBD1	TRBV30	TRBJ1-3	CAFRRGQGSSKGNTIYF	TGTGCCTTCCGGCGGGGACAGGGTTCTTCCAAGGGAAACACCATATATTTT
-	TRBD1	TRBV9	TRBJ2-2	CASSVEAGGNTGELFF	TGTGCCAGCAGCGTAGAGGCAGGGGGAAACACCGGGGAGCTGTTTTTT
-	TRBD2	TRBV6-5	TRBJ2-1	CASHPSGRGNEQFF	TGTGCCAGCCATCCCAGCGGGAGGGGGAATGAGCAGTTCTTC
-	-	TRBV2	TRBJ1-5	CASRQDITPSNQPQHF	TGTGCCAGCCGACAGGATATTACCCCTAGCAATCAGCCCCAGCATTTT
-	TRBD1	TRBV18	TRBJ2-1	CASSPPGQGDEQFF	TGTGCCAGCTCACCCCCGGGACAGGGAGATGAGCAGTTCTTC
-	-	TRBV6-5	TRBJ1-2	CASRDGGDYGYTF	TGTGCCAGCAGAGACGGGGGGGACTATGGCTACACCTTC
-	-	TRBV24-1	TRBJ2-1	CATWGGGNEQFF	TGTGCCACTTGGGGAGGGGGGAATGAGCAGTTCTTC
-	-	TRBV14	TRBJ1-2	CASSQGAPGYGYTF	TGTGCCAGCAGCCAAGGTGCGCCGGGCTATGGCTACACCTTC
once	-	TRBV15	TRBJ2-3	CATSRAPDTQYF	TGTGCCACCAGCAGAGCTCCAGATACGCAGTATTTT
-	TRBD1	TRBV24-1	TRBJ1-6	CATSETTGGRNSPLHF	TGTGCCACCAGTGAAACGACAGGGGGCCGGAATTCACCCCTCCACTTT
-	TRBD1	TRBV4-3	TRBJ2-2	CASSRGQPRTGELFF	TGCGCCAGCAGCCGGGGACAGCCCAGGACCGGGGAGCTGTTTTTT
-	TRBD2	TRBV29-1	TRBJ2-3	CSVLEASGRAGTDTQYF	TGCAGCGTCCTTGAGGCTAGCGGGAGGGCGGGTACAGATACGCAGTATTTT
-	TRBD2	TRBV5-6	TRBJ2-7	CASSPVVVAGDLYEQYF	TGTGCCAGCAGCCCAGTGGTGGTAGCGGGGGACCTCTACGAGCAGTACTTC
-	TRBD1	TRBV5-6	TRBJ1-1	CASSWGQGITTEAFF	TGTGCCAGCAGCTGGGGACAGGGGATAACCACTGAAGCTTTCTTT
once	TRBD1	TRBV11-2	TRBJ1-2	CASSPRTGNYGYTF	TGTGCCAGCAGCCCGCGGACAGGGAACTATGGCTACACCTTC
-	-	TRBV12-5	TRBJ1-5	CASGLSAEGGQPQHF	TGTGCTAGTGGTTTGAGTGCTGAGGGAGGGCAGCCCCAGCATTTT
once	-	TRBV19	TRBJ1-1	CASSIADWGHVMNTEAFF	TGTGCCAGTAGTATAGCGGATTGGGGACATGTCATGAACACTGAAGCTTTCTTT